This T cell receptor (beta chain) appears in the sequencing data of a study of patients and donors after allogeneic stem cell transplantation. TCRdb redid the calling of the RT-PCR reads with MiXCR, one entry per CDR3 protein. The profile shows some 150,000 distinct CDR3 sequences, about a third of them singletons. This TCR derives from a human donor who was either an allogeneic HSCT recipient or a stem cell or donor lymphocyte infusion donor (not recorded which). It is not recorded whose cells these are; they may come from a transplant donor. Sequenced: blood, either unsorted or a sorted T cell fraction (not recorded which).

Here the CDR3 DNA reads TGCAGTCTTTTCTTGACAGGGTTGGGTCAGCCCCAGCATTTT. Translated, it gives CSLFLTGLGQPQHF. V gene TRBV20-1 combines with J gene TRBJ1-5, with 7 bases identical to TRBD1. Germline assignment: CDR1 DFQATT and CDR2 SNEGSKA (reference sequence). The junction had 13 bases not matched to a gene; V was cut back by 8 bases and J by 6 bases. The CDR3 spans 14 residues.